This passage covers 13 T cell receptor beta chains from one sample sequenced in a study of blood T cells in healthy people across ages. A second PCR of roughly 6 to 12 cycles used a sample-barcoded 5' primer and a J-beta primer mix. TCRdb reanalysed the 5' RACE reads using MiXCR and keeps one entry per CDR3 protein. The sample lists 550,000 to 750,000 distinct CDR3 sequences, around 20% seen once, with around 3.4% in the top ten. Sequenced: blood. The receptors shown here come from a man in his 70s in good health.

The chain joins TRBV7-9 to TRBJ1-2, with D hard to call. Germline lookup yields CDR1 SEHNR and CDR2 FQNEAQ (reference sequence). This CDR3 has 13 residues. V was clipped by 2 bases and J by 6 bases, with 10 bases between them. The CDR3 coding sequence is TGTGCCAGCAGCTTACGTTCACGGCATGGCTACACCTTC. This sequence encodes CASSLRSRHGYTF. The full variable domain, with the rest looked up from reference TRBV7-9 and TRBJ1-2, is DTGVSQNPRHKITKRGQNVTFRCDPISEHNRLYWYRQTLGQGPEFLTYFQNEAQLEKSRLLSDRFSAERPKGSFSTLEIQRTEQGDSAMYLCASSLRSRHGYTFGSGTRLTVV.

This clonotype was counted only a few times. The chain couples TRBV20-1 to TRBJ2-7; D may match TRBD1 or TRBD2 (5 bases each). The CDR3 loop spans 14 amino acids. Germline CDR1 is DFQATT and CDR2 is SNEGSKA (reference sequence). Trimming shortened V by 0 bases and J by 4 bases, and 13 bases separated the two germline ends. In DNA form, the CDR3 reads TGCAGTGCTAGAGACCGGGACCGATTATACGAGCAGTACTTC. This encodes CSARDRDRLYEQYF.

The genes are TRBV4-1 and TRBJ1-2; the match to TRBD1 covers 9 bases. Germline V lookup: CDR1 MGHRA, CDR2 YSYEKL. The CDR3 covers 16 residues. V dropped 2 bases and J dropped 5; count of bases not matched to a gene: 9. CDR3 bases: TGCGCCAGCAGCCAAACCCCCGGGACAGGGAATTATGGCTACACCTTC. This sequence encodes CASSQTPGTGNYGYTF.

The gene calls are TRBV5-1 and TRBJ2-7; TRBD1 or TRBD2 may be the D gene (5 bases each). Germline V gene data show CDR1 as SGHRS and CDR2 as YFSETQ. CDR3 length equals 14 residues. The V end was cut by 7 bases, the J end by 0 bases, with 14 bases between. The CDR3 DNA follows: TGCGCCAGCGAGGGGCGGTTCCGCTCCTACGAGCAGTACTTC. Translation: CASEGRFRSYEQYF. The entire variable domain, with the rest obtained from reference TRBV5-1 and TRBJ2-7, is as follows: KAGVTQTPRYLIKTRGQQVTLSCSPISGHRSVSWYQQTPGQGLQFLFEYFSETQRNKGNFPGRFSGRQFSNSRSEMNVSTLELGDSALYLCASEGRFRSYEQYFGPGTRLTVT.

The sample holds many counts of this clonotype. The V and J genes are TRBV5-1 and TRBJ2-5; TRBD2 matches 11 bases. Germline V gene lookup returns CDR1 SGHRS and CDR2 YFSETQ. There are 16 residues in the CDR3. Trimming took 4 bases from V and 0 from J; bases not matched to a gene: 5. The CDR3 sequence is CASSPGLAGHQETQYF. The DNA of the CDR3 is TGCGCCAGCAGCCCCGGACTAGCGGGCCACCAAGAGACCCAGTACTTC.

The chain couples TRBV5-5 to TRBJ2-3; D is undetermined. CDR3 size: 13 residues. V gave up 3 bases and J gave up 2 bases, with 7 bases separating them. Germline V gene lookup returns CDR1 SGHKS and CDR2 YYEKEE (reference sequence). The DNA for the CDR3 is TGTGCCAGCAGCTGGGCACACACAGATACGCAGTATTTT. Its protein is CASSWAHTDTQYF.

The chain employs TRBV20-1 and TRBJ2-7; the D gene is possibly TRBD1 (6 bases). This CDR3 has 15 residues. Per the germline V gene, CDR1 is DFQATT and CDR2 is SNEGSKA (reference sequence). The V and J ends lost 6 bases and 1 base respectively, with 19 bases between them. Written as DNA, the CDR3 is TGCAGTGCCCCCAGGACAGCGGAGGTGTCCTACGAGCAGTACTTC. Translated: CSAPRTAEVSYEQYF.

This sequence joins TRBV7-9 and TRBJ1-1; D perhaps matches TRBD1 (5 bases). The ends were cut back, 1 base at V and 3 bases at J, with 9 bases in the middle. Germline loops: CDR1 SEHNR, CDR2 FQNEAQ (reference sequence). The CDR3 spans 14 residues. The CDR3: CASSLEGVHTEAFF. In DNA, the CDR3 is TGTGCCAGCAGCTTAGAAGGGGTCCACACTGAAGCTTTCTTT.

This clonotype was observed a few times. The chain is built from TRBV3-1 and TRBJ2-1; D is perhaps TRBD1 (6 bases). The germline gives CDR1 LGHDT, CDR2 YNNKEL (reference sequence). The CDR3 loop spans 16 amino acids. Deletions cut 0 bases from V and 7 bases from J, with 16 bases between. The CDR3 DNA follows: TGTGCCAGCAGCCAAGACGACAGGACCCTGGGGAATGAGCAGTTCTTC. It translates to CASSQDDRTLGNEQFF.

This chain connects TRBV7-8 to TRBJ2-1, with D tentatively TRBD1 (5 bases). The CDR3 has 15 residues. Trimming stripped 6 bases from V and 2 bases from J, with 14 bases between. Germline V CDR1 and CDR2: SGHVS, FQNEAQ. CDR3 DNA sequence: TGTGCCAGCAGTTTATCACCCAGGGCCTACAATGAGCAGTTCTTC. Its protein is CASSLSPRAYNEQFF. Complete variable domain (other parts from reference TRBV7-8 and TRBJ2-1): GAGVSQSPRYKVAKRGQDVALRCDPISGHVSLFWYQQALGQGPEFLTYFQNEAQLDKSGLPSDRFFAERPEGSVSTLKIQRTQQEDSAVYLCASSLSPRAYNEQFFGPGTRLTVL.

This chain links TRBV20-1 with TRBJ2-1; D is undetermined. Germline CDR1 is DFQATT and CDR2 is SNEGSKA (reference sequence). V lost 5 bases and J lost 5, with 7 bases in between. The length of the CDR3 is 11 residues. The CDR3 is CSAGEDNEQFF. The CDR3 bases are TGCAGTGCTGGGGAAGACAATGAGCAGTTCTTC.

The rearrangement uses TRBV20-1 and TRBJ1-5; 7 nucleotides match TRBD1. From germline, CDR1 is DFQATT and CDR2 SNEGSKA (reference sequence). V was pared by 3 bases and J by 6 bases, with 11 bases of the junction left unmatched. The CDR3 covers 15 residues. This CDR3 reads CSASPPGGAGQPQHF. The CDR3 DNA reads TGCAGTGCTAGTCCCCCAGGGGGGGCAGGTCAGCCCCAGCATTTT.

This clonotype came up a few times. The V call is TRBV12-3 or TRBV12-4, the J call TRBJ1-4; 8 bases line up with TRBD1. V was clipped by 7 bases and J by 7 bases; unmatched bases: 8. The CDR3 contains 14 residues. CDR3 sequence reads: CASNAGGGSEKLFF. In DNA form, the CDR3 reads TGTGCCAGCAATGCAGGGGGCGGGAGTGAAAAACTGTTTTTT.